Following are 19 T cell receptor beta chains from one sample sequenced in a study of T-cell reconstitution after alpha-beta-depleted transplantation in children (dated by TCRdb to the mid-2010s). Libraries were constructed by PCR. The instrument given in TCRdb is Illumina HiSeq 2500. Molecular barcoding was employed in the preparation of TCR libraries, with unique molecular identifiers being used to normalize TCRbeta repertoire quantification. TCRdb handled the public reads itself, with Q25 trimming in fastp and clone calling in MiXCR, and kept productive beta chains. Rows matching on CDR3 protein sequence are summarized as one entry with the most common DNA and genes. Recorded for this sample are roughly 120,000 distinct CDR3 sequences; over 9% of them occurred a single time. Together, the top ten hold around 8.5% of the sample. The material was PBMCs from the stem cell graft donor, obtained from the stem cell graft. Receptors originate from a human donor who donated a stem cell graft to a child with acute lymphoblastic leukemia.

This clonotype has ten or more counts. The V call is TRBV27, the J call TRBJ2-5, with unresolved D. Per germline, CDR1 MNHEY and CDR2 SMNVEV (reference sequence). The CDR3 spans 13 residues. V lost 3 bases, J lost 0 bases, and 5 bases lay in between. The CDR3 DNA follows: TGTGCCAGCAGTTTTGCCAACCAAGAGACCCAGTACTTC. It encodes CASSFANQETQYF.

This clonotype was picked up many times. A junction boundary mismatches the germline segment, possibly from a read error. This chain joins TRBV20-1 and TRBJ1-5; D is possibly TRBD1 (6 bases). Germline V gene lookup returns CDR1 DFQATT and CDR2 SNEGSKA (reference sequence). This CDR3 is 14 amino acids long. CDR3: CSARVGASGRPQHF. CDR3 in DNA: TGCAGTGCAAGAGTGGGGGCCTCGGGTCGGCCCCAGCATTTT.

This clonotype was recorded many times. The chain joins TRBV12-3 or TRBV12-4 to TRBJ1-6; 7 bases fit TRBD1. J gave up 7 bases and V 1 base, and 4 bases lay outside the gene matches. The CDR3 runs to 15 residues. CDR3 sequence: CASSLGSGGNSPLHF. The CDR3 coding sequence is TGTGCCAGCAGTTTAGGTTCAGGGGGAAATTCACCCCTCCACTTT.

This clonotype was counted ten times or more. The V and J genes are TRBV6-5 and TRBJ2-2; weak D call: TRBD1 (6 bases). Trimming took 6 bases from V and 0 from J, leaving 8 bases between them. The length of the CDR3 is 14 residues. Germline loops: CDR1 MNHEY, CDR2 SVGAGI. DNA of the CDR3: TGTGCCAGCAGACAGGGTCCGAACACCGGGGAGCTGTTTTTT. Translated: CASRQGPNTGELFF.

This clonotype came up many times. The rearrangement uses TRBV11-2 and TRBJ2-1; 11 bases fit TRBD2. The CDR3 loop spans 16 amino acids. With 1 base clipped from V and 9 bases from J, the junction kept 8 bases outside the gene matches. Germline values: CDR1 SGHAT, CDR2 FQNNGV. The CDR3 loop is CASSLGVAGGLAEQFF. CDR3 coding DNA: TGTGCCAGCAGCTTAGGGGTAGCGGGGGGGCTGGCTGAGCAGTTCTTC. Drawing the rest from reference TRBV11-2 and TRBJ2-1, the complete variable domain is EAGVAQSPRYKIIEKRQSVAFWCNPISGHATLYWYQQILGQGPKLLIQFQNNGVVDDSQLPKDRFSAERLKGVDSTLKIQPAKLEDSAVYLCASSLGVAGGLAEQFFGPGTRLTVL.

This clonotype showed up many times. This chain joins TRBV12-3 or TRBV12-4 and TRBJ2-2, with D tentatively TRBD2 (7 bases). V lost 5 bases, J lost 7 bases, and 20 bases lay in between. The CDR3 has 16 amino acids. In nucleotides, the CDR3 is TGTGCCAGCAGTCCCCACTGGGGGGGGCGGAGCGGGGAGCTGTTTTTT. Protein sequence: CASSPHWGGRSGELFF.

This clonotype was counted at least ten times. The chain is built from TRBV4-1 and TRBJ2-7, with 8 bases fitting TRBD2. The CDR3 runs 17 residues. The V and J ends lost 1 base and 3 bases, in that order; junction bases with no gene match: 11. Germline CDR1 is MGHRA and CDR2 is YSYEKL. CDR3: CASSQGLARGSRYEQYF. CDR3 sequence (DNA): TGCGCCAGCAGCCAAGGACTAGCGAGGGGATCCCGCTACGAGCAGTACTTC.

In its sample, this clonotype was seen a few times. The chain joins TRBV4-1 to TRBJ2-2, with D perhaps matching TRBD1 (6 bases). Germline V gene lookup returns CDR1 MGHRA and CDR2 YSYEKL. V was pared by 0 bases and J by 5 bases, with 22 bases between. The CDR3 is 19 residues long. As DNA, the CDR3 is TGCGCCAGCAGCCAAGACCACAGGGTATCCGCGAAGGGGACCGGGGAGCTGTTTTTT. Amino acid sequence: CASSQDHRVSAKGTGELFF.

This clonotype was detected many times. The chain links TRBV20-1 to TRBJ2-7; D possibly uses TRBD1 or TRBD2 (5 bases each). The germline gives CDR1 DFQATT, CDR2 SNEGSKA (reference sequence). Trimming removed 3 bases from V and 0 bases from J, with 15 bases in between. The CDR3 runs to 15 residues. The CDR3 here is CSARVGTTTSYEQYF. The CDR3, as DNA: TGCAGTGCTAGGGTGGGGACGACAACCTCCTACGAGCAGTACTTC.

Many counts were recorded for this clonotype. This sequence joins TRBV7-2 and TRBJ2-7, with 9 bases lining up with TRBD2. Germline CDR1 reads SGHTA; CDR2 reads FQGNSA. The CDR3 spans 14 residues. V shed 8 bases and J 0 bases; nucleotides not matched to a gene: 5. DNA of the CDR3: TGTGCCAGCGAATTAGCGGGAGCCTCCTACGAGCAGTACTTC. Its protein product is CASELAGASYEQYF.

This clonotype was counted ten times or more. The chain combines TRBV10-2 with TRBJ2-3; D gene uncertain. Trimming removed 10 bases from V and 2 bases from J, with 13 bases in between. Germline CDR1 and CDR2: WSHSY and SAAADI. The length of the CDR3 is 13 residues. CDR3 in amino acids: CATLDLDTDTQYF. CDR3 sequence (DNA): TGCGCCACCCTGGACCTTGACACAGATACGCAGTATTTT.

This clonotype was recorded many times. The J gene is TRBJ2-7, the V gene TRBV6-5; D unresolved. Germline V CDR1 and CDR2: MNHEY, SVGAGI. The V end lost 4 bases, the J end lost 4 bases, and 11 bases lay between the germline ends. The CDR3 length is 13 residues. The DNA for the CDR3 is TGTGCCAGCAGTTTAGGGCGTCAATACGAGCAGTACTTC. This translates into CASSLGRQYEQYF.

Many counts were recorded for this clonotype. The chain uses TRBV6-5 and TRBJ1-1, with a possible D match to TRBD1 (6 bases). This CDR3 is 12 amino acids long. Trimming removed 5 bases at V and 11 bases at J, with 15 bases between. The germline CDR1 and CDR2 sequences are MNHEY and SVGAGI. The CDR3 loop is CASSRKGEAAFF. As DNA, the CDR3 is TGTGCCAGCAGTCGAAAGGGGGAGGCTGCTTTCTTT.

The chain has TRBV7-9 and TRBJ1-3; no definite D call. CDR1 and CDR2 from the germline V gene are SEHNR and FQNEAQ (reference sequence). CDR3 length: 12 residues. Trimming removed 1 base at V and 11 bases at J, with 9 bases between. In DNA, the CDR3 is TGTGCCAGCAGCTTAGAACCGTCTCCCATATATTTT. Residues: CASSLEPSPIYF. The variable domain in full, with the rest retrieved from reference TRBV7-9 and TRBJ1-3, is DTGVSQNPRHKITKRGQNVTFRCDPISEHNRLYWYRQTLGQGPEFLTYFQNEAQLEKSRLLSDRFSAERPKGSFSTLEIQRTEQGDSAMYLCASSLEPSPIYFGEGSWLTVV.

This clonotype was seen many times. The rearrangement links TRBV18 to TRBJ1-6, with 7 bases fitting TRBD1. The CDR3 covers 13 residues. The germline CDR1 and CDR2 sequences are KGHSH and LQKENI. V lost 3 bases, J lost 17 bases, and 10 bases stayed unmatched. The CDR3 protein is CASSPSKTGSVHF. As DNA, the CDR3 is TGTGCCAGCTCACCTTCGAAGACAGGGTCCGTCCACTTT.

The chain recombines TRBV15 with TRBJ2-2, with a weak D call TRBD1 (5 bases). The germline CDR1 and CDR2 sequences are LNHNV and YYDKDF (reference sequence). The CDR3 totals 18 residues. V was shortened by 3 bases and J by 0 bases, with 17 bases between the two germline ends. The CDR3 nucleotides read TGTGCCACCAGCAGTCCCCATAACAGGCAAACGAACACCGGGGAGCTGTTTTTT. Amino acids: CATSSPHNRQTNTGELFF.

The sample holds many counts of this clonotype. The chain employs TRBV10-3 and TRBJ2-4; a weak D match, TRBD2 (6 bases). Germline V gene sequence: CDR1 ENHRY, CDR2 SYGVKD. The CDR3 length is 15 residues. Trimming removed 4 bases at V and 0 bases at J, with 10 bases between. CDR3 sequence reads: CAISVTGEAKNIQYF. The CDR3 nucleotides read TGTGCCATCAGTGTCACGGGAGAAGCCAAAAACATTCAGTACTTC.

This clonotype was recorded at least ten times. The genes are TRBV3-1 and TRBJ2-5; TRBD2 matches 9 bases. The V gene end was trimmed by 1 base and the J gene end by 4 bases; junction bases not matched to a gene: 7. Germline values: CDR1 LGHDT, CDR2 YNNKEL (reference sequence). The CDR3 runs to 16 residues. Here the CDR3 reads CASSQALRGGPETQYF. The CDR3, as DNA: TGTGCCAGCAGCCAAGCTTTGCGGGGGGGCCCAGAGACCCAGTACTTC.

This clonotype appeared many times. This chain uses TRBV5-1 with TRBJ2-2; D gene uncertain. Germline-derived CDR1 and CDR2 are SGHRS and YFSETQ. V shed 0 bases and J shed 4 bases, with 7 bases lying between them. The CDR3 sequence is 14 residues long. The CDR3 sequence: CASSLEPSTGELFF. DNA of the CDR3: TGCGCCAGCAGCTTGGAGCCAAGCACCGGGGAGCTGTTTTTT.